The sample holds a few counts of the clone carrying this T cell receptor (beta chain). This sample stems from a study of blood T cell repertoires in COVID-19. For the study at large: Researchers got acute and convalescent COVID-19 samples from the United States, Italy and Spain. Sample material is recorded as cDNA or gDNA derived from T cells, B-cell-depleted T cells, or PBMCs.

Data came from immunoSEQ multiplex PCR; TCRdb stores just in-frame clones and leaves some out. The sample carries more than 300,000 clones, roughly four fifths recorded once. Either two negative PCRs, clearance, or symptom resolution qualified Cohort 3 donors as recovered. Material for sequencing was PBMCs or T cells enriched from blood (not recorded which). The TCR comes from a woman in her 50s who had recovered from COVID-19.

The CDR3 nucleotides are TGTGCCAGCAGCTTTTCAACTACAGGGAAATATGGCTACACCTTC. This translates into CASSFSTTGKYGYTF. J is TRBJ1-2 and V is TRBV11-1; possibly TRBD1 for D (6 bases). The CDR3 extends over 15 amino acids. Germline V gives CDR1 SGHAT, CDR2 FQDESV (reference sequence). Trimming shortened V by 3 bases and J by 5 bases, and 16 bases separated the two germline ends.